A selection of T cell receptor beta chains follows, all from one sample in a study of neoadjuvant nivolumab and ipilimumab in lung cancer. Libraries were prepared by immunoSEQ multiplex PCR; TCRdb keeps only in-frame clonotypes and omits some of them. The sample contains tens of thousands of clones, 75% to 90% of which appear only once. The material was blood, obtained before neoadjuvant nivolumab, alone or with ipilimumab. All receptors derive from an adult with non-small cell lung cancer. Some clones in this sample may be carry-over from other donors' samples. CDR3s include the opening cysteine and the closing phenylalanine or tryptophan. A D gene is named only where the DNA matches it firmly. Expanded clones get a size class; other rows say once, few or many, or leave the size out.

CDR3 DNA: TGTGCCAGCAGCTACCCCGAAGCGGGAGGGCCCTACGAGCAGTACTTC; CDR3 protein: CASSYPEAGGPYEQYF; D gene: TRBD2; clone size: .; V gene: TRBV7-9; J gene: TRBJ2-7
CDR3 DNA: TGTGCCAGCAGCGCCATAGCGGGAGTGCGCACAGATACGCAGTATTTT; CDR3 protein: CASSAIAGVRTDTQYF; D gene: TRBD2; clone size: once; V gene: TRBV11-2; J gene: TRBJ2-3
CDR3 DNA: TGTGCCAGCAGTTCACCGGGACTGACTAACTACGAGCAGTACTTC; CDR3 protein: CASSSPGLTNYEQYF; D gene: .; clone size: .; V gene: TRBV6-6; J gene: TRBJ2-7
CDR3 DNA: TGTGCCACCAGCTTGCGACAGGGGAGCTCCTACGAGCAGTACTTC; CDR3 protein: CATSLRQGSSYEQYF; D gene: TRBD1; clone size: .; V gene: TRBV15; J gene: TRBJ2-7
CDR3 DNA: TGCAGCGTTCTGGTGACGGATAATCAGCCCCAGCATTTT; CDR3 protein: CSVLVTDNQPQHF; D gene: .; clone size: few; V gene: TRBV29-1; J gene: TRBJ1-5
CDR3 DNA: TGCAGCGCCGCACCGGGGGCTGAGCAGTTCTTC; CDR3 protein: CSAAPGAEQFF; D gene: .; clone size: .; V gene: TRBV29-1; J gene: TRBJ2-1
CDR3 DNA: TGTGCCAGCAGGAGGGGCTACTACACAGATACGCAGTATTTT; CDR3 protein: CASRRGYYTDTQYF; D gene: .; clone size: .; V gene: TRBV14; J gene: TRBJ2-3
CDR3 DNA: TGTGCCAGCGCGAGAAGAGCTGGGGCCAACGTCCTGACTTTC; CDR3 protein: CASARRAGANVLTF; D gene: .; clone size: few; V gene: TRBV7-8; J gene: TRBJ2-6
CDR3 DNA: TGTGCCTTGAAAAGATTATCCTACGAGCAGTACTTC; CDR3 protein: CALKRLSYEQYF; D gene: .; clone size: .; V gene: TRBV30; J gene: TRBJ2-7
CDR3 DNA: TGTGCCAGCAGCTTAGAGGGTAGCGGGAGGGCCAATAATGAGCAGTTCTTC; CDR3 protein: CASSLEGSGRANNEQFF; D gene: TRBD2; clone size: once; V gene: TRBV11-3; J gene: TRBJ2-1
CDR3 DNA: TGTGCCAGCAGCCTGGGCGAGATCGGTAATGAGCAGTTCTTC; CDR3 protein: CASSLGEIGNEQFF; D gene: .; clone size: .; V gene: TRBV7-9; J gene: TRBJ2-1
CDR3 DNA: TGTGCCAGCAGCTTGGGGTATCGCACAGATACGCAGTATTTT; CDR3 protein: CASSLGYRTDTQYF; D gene: .; clone size: .; V gene: TRBV7-9; J gene: TRBJ2-3
CDR3 DNA: TGCGCCAGCAGCTTGGGATTGGGAAACTATGGCTACACCTTC; CDR3 protein: CASSLGLGNYGYTF; D gene: .; clone size: .; V gene: TRBV5-1; J gene: TRBJ1-2
CDR3 DNA: TGCGCCAGCAGCTTGGGGCAGGGTCCTGAAGCTTTCTTT; CDR3 protein: CASSLGQGPEAFF; D gene: .; clone size: .; V gene: TRBV5-1; J gene: TRBJ1-1
CDR3 DNA: TGTGCCAGCACTACCCGGGGTGGGAGTGGTAATGAGCAGTTCTTC; CDR3 protein: CASTTRGGSGNEQFF; D gene: .; clone size: .; V gene: TRBV6-6; J gene: TRBJ2-1
CDR3 DNA: TGTGCCAGCAGTTCCAACAATCGGGACACTGAAGCTTTCTTT; CDR3 protein: CASSSNNRDTEAFF; D gene: .; clone size: .; V gene: TRBV6-5; J gene: TRBJ1-1
CDR3 DNA: TGTGCCAGCAGACCCGACAGGGTCCCCTACAATGAGCAGTTCTTC; CDR3 protein: CASRPDRVPYNEQFF; D gene: TRBD1; clone size: .; V gene: TRBV6-1; J gene: TRBJ2-1
CDR3 DNA: TGTGCCAGCAGCTTAATAGCGGGAGGGTCCAACGAGCAGTACTTC; CDR3 protein: CASSLIAGGSNEQYF; D gene: TRBD2; clone size: .; V gene: TRBV7-9; J gene: TRBJ2-7
CDR3 DNA: TGCGCCAGCAGCCAAGATAGCAATCAGCCCCAGCATTTT; CDR3 protein: CASSQDSNQPQHF; D gene: .; clone size: .; V gene: TRBV4-3; J gene: TRBJ1-5
CDR3 DNA: TGTGCCAGCAGTGAAGGGTTGCCAGGCACGCAGTATTTT; CDR3 protein: CASSEGLPGTQYF; D gene: .; clone size: .; V gene: TRBV6-1; J gene: TRBJ2-3
CDR3 DNA: TGTGCCAGCAGCTTGGATATTCGGGGGGGCTACTATGGCTACACCTTC; CDR3 protein: CASSLDIRGGYYGYTF; D gene: .; clone size: .; V gene: TRBV5-5; J gene: TRBJ1-2
CDR3 DNA: TGTGCCAGCAGTCTGCGACAGGGGCGCAATCAGCCCCAGCATTTT; CDR3 protein: CASSLRQGRNQPQHF; D gene: TRBD1; clone size: .; V gene: TRBV6-6; J gene: TRBJ1-5